The TCR beta chain described here comes from a study of shared T cell receptors in the human thymus. The CDR3 has 15 amino acids. The germline CDR1 and CDR2 sequences are SGHTA and FQGNSA. The ends were cut back, 1 base at V and 5 bases at J, with 12 bases in the middle. Generated by immunoSEQ multiplex PCR, the TCRdb table keeps only in-frame clones and is missing some. The repertoire holds some 720,000 clones, with approximately 88% as singletons. These same data were also listed under a study on human thymus T cells. This second study notes: Corrective heart surgery yielded the resections from which the thymus tissue came.

The sample comprised thymocytes. The chain combines TRBV7-2 with TRBJ2-1; no clear D gene. The sequence came from a boy in the first two years of life with a congenital heart defect. CDR3 DNA: TGTGCCAGCAGCTTAGACCCGGTCTGCCACAATGAGCAGTTCTTC. This sequence encodes CASSLDPVCHNEQFF.